The 12 T cell receptor beta chains below were found in one sample sequenced in a study of blood T cells in healthy people across ages. Then a second PCR, running roughly 6 to 11 cycles, was carried out with a sample-barcoded 5' primer and a J-beta primer mix. TCRdb reprocessed the 5' RACE reads with MiXCR, giving one entry per CDR3 protein. The sample carries a few hundred thousand distinct CDR3 sequences, about 27% recorded once. The same data also contributed to another study, on T cells of mothers and their children.

Material for sequencing was blood. The receptors shown here come from a boy aged 2-15 years in good health.

The chain has TRBV5-1 and TRBJ1-1, with D possibly TRBD1 on 5 matching bases. The CDR3 covers 15 residues. Trimming removed 0 bases at V and 1 base at J, with 10 bases between. Per germline, CDR1 SGHRS and CDR2 YFSETQ. CDR3: CASSLVGPWNTEAFF. CDR3 DNA sequence: TGCGCCAGCAGCTTGGTGGGGCCTTGGAACACTGAAGCTTTCTTT. The full variable domain, with the rest looked up from reference TRBV5-1 and TRBJ1-1, is KAGVTQTPRYLIKTRGQQVTLSCSPISGHRSVSWYQQTPGQGLQFLFEYFSETQRNKGNFPGRFSGRQFSNSRSEMNVSTLELGDSALYLCASSLVGPWNTEAFFGQGTRLTVV.

The chain links TRBV20-1 to TRBJ2-7; 15 nucleotides agree with TRBD2. With V trimmed by 4 bases and J by 3 bases, 13 bases remained unmatched. This CDR3 is built from 18 residues. Looked up from germline, CDR1 is DFQATT and CDR2 is SNEGSKA (reference sequence). CDR3 sequence: CSATSLRTSGRADYEQYF. CDR3 sequence (DNA): TGCAGTGCTACCAGTCTTAGGACTAGCGGGAGGGCCGACTACGAGCAGTACTTC.

The chain uses TRBV10-3 and TRBJ2-6; 8 bases agree with TRBD1. The CDR3 runs 12 residues. Germline lookup yields CDR1 ENHRY and CDR2 SYGVKD. The junction had 6 bases not matched to a gene; V was cut back by 8 bases and J by 12 bases. This CDR3 is CAIGGQASVLTF. The CDR3 coding sequence is TGTGCCATCGGGGGACAGGCGTCCGTCCTGACTTTC.

The rearrangement joins TRBV7-9 to TRBJ2-3, with 8 bases fitting TRBD2. The length of the CDR3 is 17 residues. The germline CDR1 and CDR2 sequences are SEHNR and FQNEAQ (reference sequence). The V segment lost 5 bases and the J segment 8 bases; nucleotides outside the gene matches: 18. Here the CDR3 reads CASSHPNPFGRGATQYF. Written as DNA, the CDR3 is TGTGCCAGCAGCCACCCGAACCCGTTTGGGCGGGGGGCTACGCAGTATTTT.

This clonotype was observed a handful of times. A much more abundant neighbour one base away suggests this may be a read error. The chain couples TRBV13 to TRBJ2-3; a possible D gene is TRBD2 (5 bases). This CDR3 has 15 residues. Germline V CDR1 and CDR2: PRHDT, FYEKMQ (reference sequence). Between the trimmed V and J ends, which lost 5 bases and 4 bases, there was a span of 16 bases. The CDR3 spells CASSRSGYSADTQYF. The CDR3 nucleotides read TGTGCCAGCAGCAGAAGCGGATATAGCGCAGATACGCAGTATTTT.

This sequence joins TRBV24-1 and TRBJ1-1; D ambiguous. V was trimmed by 11 bases and J by 5 bases, leaving 17 bases between them. This CDR3 comprises 13 residues. In germline, CDR1 is KGHDR, CDR2 SFDVKD. CDR3 in amino acids: CASMTPGLTEAFF. In DNA form, the CDR3 reads TGTGCCAGCATGACGCCTGGACTAACTGAAGCTTTCTTT.

The rearrangement joins TRBV10-3 to TRBJ2-3, with 8 bases identical to TRBD2. The CDR3 loop spans 14 amino acids. Germline CDR1 ENHRY, CDR2 SYGVKD. V lost 2 bases, J lost 8 bases, and 6 bases stayed unmatched. CDR3 in DNA: TGTGCCATCAGTGAGGAGCGGGAGATGGGTACGCAGTATTTT. This sequence encodes CAISEEREMGTQYF.

This clonotype was seen ten or more times. V and J are TRBV7-2 and TRBJ2-2; D gene unclear. The germline CDR1 and CDR2 sequences are SGHTA and FQGNSA. V lost 1 base to trimming and J lost 7 bases, with 1 base between them. The CDR3 runs 11 residues. The CDR3 region is CASSLDGELFF. CDR3 DNA sequence: TGTGCCAGCAGCTTAGACGGGGAGCTGTTTTTT.

For the CDR3, the DNA is TGCGCCAGCAGCCACGGTTTCTCCTACGAGCAGTACTTC. Amino acids: CASSHGFSYEQYF. The V and J genes are TRBV5-1 and TRBJ2-7; D is unclear. The length of the CDR3 is 13 residues. V shed 4 bases and J shed 0 bases, with 8 bases lying between them. CDR1 SGHRS and CDR2 YFSETQ come from the germline V gene.

The chain has TRBV2 and TRBJ1-1; D possibly corresponds to TRBD1 (5 bases). CDR3 size: 13 residues. Germline V gives CDR1 SNHLY, CDR2 FYNNEI. V lost 1 base to trimming and J lost 4 bases, with 7 bases between them. This chain's CDR3 is CASSEGQSTEAFF. In DNA form, the CDR3 reads TGTGCCAGCAGTGAAGGACAGTCCACTGAAGCTTTCTTT.

The V gene is TRBV15, the J gene TRBJ1-2; possible D gene TRBD1, 6 bases. Trimming removed 4 bases at V and 0 bases at J, with 9 bases between. From germline, CDR1 is LNHNV and CDR2 YYDKDF (reference sequence). The CDR3 is 14 amino acids. The CDR3 sequence: CATSTGQTNYGYTF. DNA for the CDR3: TGTGCCACCAGCACAGGACAGACTAACTATGGCTACACCTTC.

This clonotype was counted many times. This rearrangement joins TRBV10-3 to TRBJ2-2; D may match TRBD1 or TRBD2 (6 bases each). This CDR3 is 17 amino acids long. V shed 4 bases and J shed 7 bases, with 22 bases lying between them. Germline CDR1 reads ENHRY; CDR2 reads SYGVKD. CDR3 loop: CAISASRTITQGGELFF. The CDR3 DNA reads as TGTGCCATCAGTGCTTCGAGGACTATTACACAGGGCGGGGAGCTGTTTTTT.